This T cell receptor (beta chain) comes out of a study of early stage breast cancer tumors. About the study: Eight ER+/PR+/HER2- tumors were invasive ductal; four were invasive lobular. Findings and limits, study-wide: Commonly generated sequences made up most enriched TCRB sequences shared between patients. Tumor and normal breast were distinguished via blood comparison in 14 of 16 patients.

As regards this clone: Its antigen remains unknown.

Germline V gene lookup returns CDR1 SGHAT and CDR2 FQNNGV. Trimming removed 7 bases at V and 9 bases at J, with 25 bases between. This CDR3 region has 16 residues. Measured with immunoSEQ multiplex PCR; TCRdb has only the in-frame clones, and not every one. The table records fewer than 9,000 clones, 62% of them present only once. Input material: breast tumor tissue. This receptor was identified in a person aged 70 to 85 with breast cancer. V and J are TRBV11-2 and TRBJ2-4; perhaps TRBD1 as D (5 bases). CDR3 sequence: CASNKRMGGFQGIQYF. CDR3 in DNA: TGTGCCAGCAATAAGAGGATGGGCGGTTTTCAGGGCATTCAGTACTTC.